This TCR beta chain was recovered during a study of cytomegalovirus exposure and HLA in healthy donors. The CDR3 runs 15 residues. V shed 5 bases and J 6 bases; nucleotides not matched to a gene: 7. Germline V CDR1 and CDR2: SGHTA, FQGNSA. With 60 Vbeta and 13 Jbeta primers, the PCR was carried out. The assay was immunoSEQ multiplex PCR, and TCRdb's table has in-frame clones only and misses some. The repertoire holds 150,000 to 200,000 clones, roughly three quarters seen once, with approximately 15% in the top ten. Sequenced input: PBMCs. The sequence was obtained from a woman aged 40 to 50 in good health and CMV-seronegative. The chain recombines TRBV7-2 with TRBJ2-1; TRBD2 agrees at 10 bases. CDR3 nucleotide sequence: TGTGCCAGCAGCATAACTAGCGGGACCCTCAATGAGCAGTTCTTC. Its translation is CASSITSGTLNEQFF.